A single sample is the source of the 23 T cell receptor beta chains below, sequenced in a study of OX40 agonist ivuxolimab in advanced cancers. Only in-frame clones appear in the TCRdb table, and some are missing; sequencing was by immunoSEQ multiplex PCR. The data contain more than 45,000 clones, 82% of them singletons. Sequencing used CD4+ or CD8+ T cells sorted from blood, obtained in a trial of the OX40 agonist ivuxolimab. The receptors were gathered from an adult with an advanced solid tumor such as melanoma, head and neck, liver or kidney cancer.

This rearrangement joins TRBV27 to TRBJ1-3; D may be TRBD1 (5 bases). The CDR3 covers 14 residues. Germline V gene lookup returns CDR1 MNHEY and CDR2 SMNVEV (reference sequence). V gave up 4 bases and J gave up 10 bases, with 17 bases separating them. For the CDR3, the DNA is TGTGCCAGCAGTTCCGCCGGGGGAGGGAGGACCATATATTTT. Its protein product is CASSSAGGGRTIYF.

This chain connects TRBV7-2 to TRBJ1-2; tentatively, D is TRBD1 (6 bases). This CDR3 spans 13 amino acids. V gave up 3 bases and J gave up 2 bases, with 7 bases separating them. The germline V gene has CDR1 SGHTA and CDR2 FQGNSA. CDR3 in amino acids: CASSFQGNYGYTF. CDR3 bases: TGTGCCAGCAGCTTTCAGGGGAACTATGGCTACACCTTC.

The genes are TRBV5-1 and TRBJ2-1, with 9 nucleotides matching TRBD1. CDR1 is SGHRS, CDR2 YFSETQ, per germline. Germline trimming cut 5 bases from V and 6 bases from J; bases unmatched to any gene: 12. This CDR3 region has 16 residues. CDR3 region: CASRVSGQGSVNEQFF. The CDR3 DNA reads as TGCGCCAGCAGGGTCTCGGGACAGGGAAGTGTCAATGAGCAGTTCTTC.

By share of the sample, this clone is medium-sized. V and J are TRBV6-5 and TRBJ1-3; no reliable D call. The CDR3 is 13 residues long. V was cut by 8 bases and J by 8 bases, with 16 bases left in between. CDR1 and CDR2 (germline): MNHEY, SVGAGI. CDR3 region: CASHRHSGDTIYF. CDR3 nucleotide sequence: TGTGCCAGCCACCGGCACTCCGGGGACACCATATATTTT.

The chain employs TRBV28 and TRBJ1-6; TRBD1 aligns across 10 bases. The CDR3 is made up of 17 amino acids. V shed 6 bases, J shed 6 bases, and the junction held 11 bases outside the gene matches. Germline lookup yields CDR1 MDHEN and CDR2 SYDVKM. This CDR3 is CASRPSDRGRVNSPLHF. For the CDR3, the DNA is TGTGCCAGCAGACCTTCTGACAGGGGGCGAGTTAATTCACCCCTCCACTTT.

The CDR3 loop is CAWSAGQGPADTQYF. In DNA form, the CDR3 reads TGTGCCTGGAGTGCGGGACAGGGGCCAGCAGATACGCAGTATTTT. The V and J genes are TRBV30 and TRBJ2-3, with 10 bases matching TRBD1. V lost 1 base and J lost 4; bases outside the gene matches: 5. Germline CDR1 reads GTSNPN; CDR2 reads SVGIG (reference sequence). This CDR3 contains 15 residues.

The V call is TRBV19, the J call TRBJ2-5; tentatively, D is TRBD1 or TRBD2 (5 bases each). Trimming took 5 bases from V and 6 from J, leaving 13 bases between them. The CDR3 is made up of 13 amino acids. CDR1 LNHDA and CDR2 SQIVND come from the germline V gene (reference sequence). CDR3 nucleotide sequence: TGTGCCAGTAGTCCAGGGACGAGGAAGACCCAGTACTTC. As protein: CASSPGTRKTQYF.

The CDR3 DNA is TGCAGCGTTGAGGGGTATAGGGACGAGCAGTACTTC. Translated, it gives CSVEGYRDEQYF. The V and J genes are TRBV29-1 and TRBJ2-7; D remains unclear. V lost 3 bases and J 5 bases, leaving 11 bases between the germline ends. The CDR3 is 12 residues long. The germline V gene encodes CDR1 SQVTM and CDR2 ANQGSEA.

J is TRBJ2-2 and V is TRBV5-1, with 7 bases matching TRBD1. Germline trimming cut 1 base from V and 6 bases from J; bases unmatched to any gene: 3. The V gene's germline CDR1 is SGHRS and CDR2 YFSETQ. There are 14 residues in the CDR3. CDR3 coding DNA: TGCGCCAGCAGCTTGACAGGGGTCCCCGGGGAGCTGTTTTTT. Protein product: CASSLTGVPGELFF.

The V call is TRBV19, the J call TRBJ1-2; no definite D call. The V gene lost 4 bases and the J gene lost 1 base, with 10 bases spanning the gap. The CDR3 runs to 14 residues. Germline CDR1 and CDR2: LNHDA and SQIVND (reference sequence). In nucleotides, the CDR3 is TGTGCCAGTAGTAGAAACGACGGTAACTATGGCTACACCTTC. Translation: CASSRNDGNYGYTF.

This clone was counted once. V and J are TRBV19 and TRBJ2-2; 8 nucleotides align to TRBD2. Germline V lookup: CDR1 LNHDA, CDR2 SQIVND (reference sequence). CDR3 size: 15 residues. Germline trimming cut 8 bases from V and 0 bases from J; bases unmatched to any gene: 5. The CDR3 spells CASQQAGANTGELFF. The DNA for the CDR3 is TGTGCCAGTCAGCAAGCGGGAGCGAACACCGGGGAGCTGTTTTTT.

This rearrangement joins TRBV6-5 to TRBJ2-1, with D possibly matching TRBD1 (6 bases). The CDR3 runs 16 residues. Germline CDR1 MNHEY, CDR2 SVGAGI. Deletions cut 0 bases from V and 5 bases from J, with 14 bases between. DNA of the CDR3: TGTGCCAGCAGTTACTCGACAGGTCCTAGCAACAATGAGCAGTTCTTC. Encoded protein: CASSYSTGPSNNEQFF.

The chain carries TRBV19 and TRBJ1-5; D ambiguous. V lost 0 bases to trimming and J lost 6 bases, with 12 bases between them. This CDR3 comprises 15 residues. From germline, CDR1 is LNHDA and CDR2 SQIVND (reference sequence). CDR3 coding DNA: TGTGCCAGTAGTATAGATCCTCGGGGTGGTCAGCCCCAGCATTTT. This codes for CASSIDPRGGQPQHF.

To note about this clone: The junction does not match germline at one end; this may be a read error. The rearrangement joins TRBV6-5 to TRBJ1-5; D is unclear. Looked up from germline, CDR1 is MNHEY and CDR2 is SVGAGI. The CDR3 has 12 amino acids. CDR3 DNA sequence: TGTGCCATCAGTGACAATAATCAGCCCCAGCATTTT. Protein: CAISDNNQPQHF.

The chain combines TRBV29-1 with TRBJ2-1; D gene unclear. Germline-derived CDR1 and CDR2 are SQVTM and ANQGSEA. The V gene lost 6 bases and the J gene lost 2 bases, with 11 bases spanning the gap. The CDR3 contains 13 residues. CDR3 region: CSVRPEAYNEQFF. For the CDR3, the DNA is TGCAGCGTCAGACCCGAGGCCTACAATGAGCAGTTCTTC.

V gene TRBV6-5 combines with J gene TRBJ1-5; D is possibly TRBD1 (6 bases). V dropped 5 bases and J dropped 4 bases, with 15 bases sitting between them. The CDR3 consists of 15 residues. CDR1 MNHEY and CDR2 SVGAGI come from the germline V gene. CDR3 sequence (DNA): TGTGCCAGCAGTGGCGAGACAGGTCCTAATCAGCCCCAGCATTTT. Translating it yields CASSGETGPNQPQHF.

The chain combines TRBV6-5 with TRBJ2-1; tentatively, D is TRBD1 (5 bases). CDR3 length: 14 amino acids. The V gene's germline CDR1 is MNHEY and CDR2 SVGAGI. V was cut by 6 bases and J by 2 bases, with 11 bases left in between. In DNA, the CDR3 is TGTGCCAGCAGGGGAAGACAGACCTACAATGAGCAGTTCTTC. Its translation is CASRGRQTYNEQFF.

The sample holds a few counts of this clone. The V call is TRBV5-1, the J call TRBJ2-5; 8 bases are shared with TRBD2. V shed 4 bases and J 3 bases; nucleotides not matched to a gene: 5. This CDR3 has 14 residues. From germline, CDR1 is SGHRS and CDR2 YFSETQ. CDR3 residues: CASSPKTSEETQYF. CDR3 sequence (DNA): TGCGCCAGCAGCCCCAAGACTAGCGAAGAGACCCAGTACTTC.

The rearrangement joins TRBV18 to TRBJ2-7; TRBD1 aligns across 7 bases. Trimming took 4 bases from V and 6 from J; bases not matched to a gene: 9. Germline lookup yields CDR1 KGHSH and CDR2 LQKENI. The CDR3 totals 14 residues. CDR3 sequence (DNA): TGTGCCAGCTCACTACAAGACCGGGACAGCGAGCAGTACTTC. The encoded protein is CASSLQDRDSEQYF.

V gene TRBV11-2 combines with J gene TRBJ1-2; 7 bases line up with TRBD1. The CDR3 consists of 18 residues. J gave up 0 bases and V 5 bases, and 15 bases lay outside the gene matches. Germline values: CDR1 SGHAT, CDR2 FQNNGV. CDR3 bases: TGTGCCAGCAGCCAACAGGGGACCTACAACCCATCTAACTATGGCTACACCTTC. Its protein product is CASSQQGTYNPSNYGYTF.

CDR3 sequence (DNA): TGTGCCAGCAGCTTAGTGGGGAATGAGCAGTTCTTC. Its translation is CASSLVGNEQFF. The V gene is TRBV11-2, the J gene TRBJ2-1, with D hard to call. CDR1 is SGHAT, CDR2 FQNNGV, per germline. V lost 1 base, J lost 7 bases, and 5 bases lay in between. This CDR3 is built from 12 residues.

This clone was counted between two and nine times. The rearrangement joins TRBV7-9 to TRBJ2-1; possible D gene TRBD2, 5 bases. This CDR3 has 16 amino acids. CDR1 is SEHNR and CDR2 is FQNEAQ in the germline V gene (reference sequence). Trimming took 5 bases from V and 0 from J, leaving 14 bases between them. The CDR3 coding sequence is TGTGCCAGCAGCCCACAGCGGATTAGCTCCTACAATGAGCAGTTCTTC. Residues: CASSPQRISSYNEQFF.

This rearrangement joins TRBV7-9 to TRBJ2-2, with D perhaps assigned TRBD1 or TRBD2 (5 bases each). The CDR3 has 15 residues. V was pared by 7 bases and J by 0 bases, with 12 bases between. Germline V lookup: CDR1 SEHNR, CDR2 FQNEAQ (reference sequence). This CDR3 is CASTSGAANTGELFF. CDR3 DNA sequence: TGTGCCAGCACCTCCGGGGCCGCGAACACCGGGGAGCTGTTTTTT.